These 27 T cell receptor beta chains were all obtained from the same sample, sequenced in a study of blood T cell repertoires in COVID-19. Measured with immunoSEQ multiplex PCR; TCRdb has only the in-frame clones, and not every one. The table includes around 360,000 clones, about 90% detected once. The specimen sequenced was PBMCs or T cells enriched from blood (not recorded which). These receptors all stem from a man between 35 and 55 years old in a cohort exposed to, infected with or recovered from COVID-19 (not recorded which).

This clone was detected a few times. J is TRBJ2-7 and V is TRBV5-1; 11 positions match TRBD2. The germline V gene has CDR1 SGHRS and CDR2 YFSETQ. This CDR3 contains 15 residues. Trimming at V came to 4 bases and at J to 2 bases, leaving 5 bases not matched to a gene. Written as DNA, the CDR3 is TGCGCCAGCAGCCCAGGGACTAGCGGACCCTACGAGCAGTACTTC. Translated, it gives CASSPGTSGPYEQYF. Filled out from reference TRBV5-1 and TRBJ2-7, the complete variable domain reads KAGVTQTPRYLIKTRGQQVTLSCSPISGHRSVSWYQQTPGQGLQFLFEYFSETQRNKGNFPGRFSGRQFSNSRSEMNVSTLELGDSALYLCASSPGTSGPYEQYFGPGTRLTVT.

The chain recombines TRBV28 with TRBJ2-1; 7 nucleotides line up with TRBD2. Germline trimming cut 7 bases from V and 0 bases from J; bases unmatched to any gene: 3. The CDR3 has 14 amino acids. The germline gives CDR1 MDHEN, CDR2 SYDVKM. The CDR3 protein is CASIGGSSYNEQFF. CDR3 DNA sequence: TGTGCCAGCATTGGCGGGAGCTCCTACAATGAGCAGTTCTTC.

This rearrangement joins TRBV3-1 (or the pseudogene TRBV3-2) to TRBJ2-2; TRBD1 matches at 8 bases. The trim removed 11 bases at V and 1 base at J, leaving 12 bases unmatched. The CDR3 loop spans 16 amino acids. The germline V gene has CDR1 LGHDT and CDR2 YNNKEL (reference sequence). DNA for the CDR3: TGTGCCTGTGGACAGGGTATGCCTGGGAACACCGGGGAGCTGTTTTTT. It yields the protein CACGQGMPGNTGELFF.

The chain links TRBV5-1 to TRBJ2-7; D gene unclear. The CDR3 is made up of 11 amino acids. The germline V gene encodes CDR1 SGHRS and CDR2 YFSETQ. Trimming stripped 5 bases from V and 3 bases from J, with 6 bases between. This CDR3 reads CASRNSYEQYF. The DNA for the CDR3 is TGCGCCAGCAGGAACAGCTACGAGCAGTACTTC.

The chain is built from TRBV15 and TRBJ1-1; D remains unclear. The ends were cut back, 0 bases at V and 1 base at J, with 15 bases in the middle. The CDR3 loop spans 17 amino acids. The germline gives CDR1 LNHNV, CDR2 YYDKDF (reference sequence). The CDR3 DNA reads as TGTGCCACCAGCAGAGATTCCCTCCTTGACTGGAACACTGAAGCTTTCTTT. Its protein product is CATSRDSLLDWNTEAFF. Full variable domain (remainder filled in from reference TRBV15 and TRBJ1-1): DAMVIQNPRYQVTQFGKPVTLSCSQTLNHNVMYWYQQKSSQAPKLLFHYYDKDFNNEADTPDNFQSRRPNTSFCFLDIRSPGLGDTAMYLCATSRDSLLDWNTEAFFGQGTRLTVV.

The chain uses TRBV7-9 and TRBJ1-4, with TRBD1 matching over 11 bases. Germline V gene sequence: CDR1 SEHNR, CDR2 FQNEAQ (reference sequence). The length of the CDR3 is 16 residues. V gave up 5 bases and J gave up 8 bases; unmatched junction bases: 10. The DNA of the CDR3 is TGTGCCAGCAGCGTATCCCGGGGACAGGGGGACGAAAAACTGTTTTTT. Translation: CASSVSRGQGDEKLFF.

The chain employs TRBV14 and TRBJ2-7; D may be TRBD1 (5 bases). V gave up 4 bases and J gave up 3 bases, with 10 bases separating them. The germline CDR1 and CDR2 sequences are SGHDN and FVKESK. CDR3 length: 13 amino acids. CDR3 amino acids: CASSRGHIYEQYF. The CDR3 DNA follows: TGTGCCAGCAGCCGAGGACACATCTACGAGCAGTACTTC.

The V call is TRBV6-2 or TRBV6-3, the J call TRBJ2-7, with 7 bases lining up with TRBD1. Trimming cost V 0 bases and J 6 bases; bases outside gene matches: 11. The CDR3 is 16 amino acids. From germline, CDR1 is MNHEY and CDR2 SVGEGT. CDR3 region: CASSYSKTGKLGEQYF. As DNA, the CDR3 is TGTGCCAGCAGTTACTCTAAGACAGGGAAGTTGGGCGAGCAGTACTTC.

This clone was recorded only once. CDR3 loop: CASRDRGPSPAEAFF. The CDR3 DNA is TGTGCCAGTAGGGACAGGGGGCCTTCCCCAGCTGAAGCTTTCTTT. J is TRBJ1-1 and V is TRBV19, with 11 bases lining up with TRBD1. CDR3 size: 15 residues. Trimming took 6 bases from V and 6 from J; bases not matched to a gene: 9. Germline assignment: CDR1 LNHDA and CDR2 SQIVND (reference sequence). The complete variable domain, with remaining parts taken from reference TRBV19 and TRBJ1-1, reads DGGITQSPKYLFRKEGQNVTLSCEQNLNHDAMYWYRQDPGQGLRLIYYSQIVNDFQKGDIAEGYSVSREKKESFPLTVTSAQKNPTAFYLCASRDRGPSPAEAFFGQGTRLTVV.

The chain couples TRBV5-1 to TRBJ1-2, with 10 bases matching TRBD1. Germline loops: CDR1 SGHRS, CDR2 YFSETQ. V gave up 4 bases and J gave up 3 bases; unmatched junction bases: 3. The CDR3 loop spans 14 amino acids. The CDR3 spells CASSDGQGDYGYTF. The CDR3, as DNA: TGCGCCAGCAGCGACGGACAGGGGGACTATGGCTACACCTTC.

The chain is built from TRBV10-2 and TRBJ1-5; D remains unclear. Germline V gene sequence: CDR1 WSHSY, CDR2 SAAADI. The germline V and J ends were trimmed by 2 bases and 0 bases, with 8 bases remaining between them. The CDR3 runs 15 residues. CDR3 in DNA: TGCGCCAGCAGTGAGGTACATGGTAGCAATCAGCCCCAGCATTTT. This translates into CASSEVHGSNQPQHF.

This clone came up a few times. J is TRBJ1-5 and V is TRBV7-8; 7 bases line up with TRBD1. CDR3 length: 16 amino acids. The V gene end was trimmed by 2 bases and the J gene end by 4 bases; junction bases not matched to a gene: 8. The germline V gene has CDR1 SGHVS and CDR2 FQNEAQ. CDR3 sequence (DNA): TGTGCCAGCAGCTTAAGGCCCGACAGGGTGAATCAGCCCCAGCATTTT. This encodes CASSLRPDRVNQPQHF. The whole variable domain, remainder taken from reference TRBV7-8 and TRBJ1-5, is GAGVSQSPRYKVAKRGQDVALRCDPISGHVSLFWYQQALGQGPEFLTYFQNEAQLDKSGLPSDRFFAERPEGSVSTLKIQRTQQEDSAVYLCASSLRPDRVNQPQHFGDGTRLSIL.

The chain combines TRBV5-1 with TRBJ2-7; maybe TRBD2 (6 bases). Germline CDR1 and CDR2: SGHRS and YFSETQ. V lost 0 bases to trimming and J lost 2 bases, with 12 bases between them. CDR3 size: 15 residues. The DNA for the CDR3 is TGCGCCAGCAGCTTGGTGGCGGAGGGTCCCTACGAGCAGTACTTC. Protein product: CASSLVAEGPYEQYF.

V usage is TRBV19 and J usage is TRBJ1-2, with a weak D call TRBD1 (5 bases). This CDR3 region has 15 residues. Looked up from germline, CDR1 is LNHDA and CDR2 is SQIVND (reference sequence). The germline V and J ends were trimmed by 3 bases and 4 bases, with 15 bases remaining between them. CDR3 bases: TGTGCCAGTAGTATTGCAGGGCGAAGCCTCTATGGCTACACCTTC. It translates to CASSIAGRSLYGYTF.

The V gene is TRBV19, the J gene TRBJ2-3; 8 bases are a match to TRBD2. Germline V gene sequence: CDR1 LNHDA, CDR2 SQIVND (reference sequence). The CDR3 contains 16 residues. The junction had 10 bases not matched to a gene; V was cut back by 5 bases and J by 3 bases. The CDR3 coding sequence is TGTGCCAGTAGTCGAGTAGCGGGATTCGGAACAGATACGCAGTATTTT. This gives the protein CASSRVAGFGTDTQYF.

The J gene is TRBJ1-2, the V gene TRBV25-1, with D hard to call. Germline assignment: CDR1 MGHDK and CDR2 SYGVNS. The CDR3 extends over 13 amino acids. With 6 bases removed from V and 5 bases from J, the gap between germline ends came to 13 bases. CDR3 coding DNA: TGTGCCAGCAGCCAGAGGGCATGGTATGGCTACACCTTC. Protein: CASSQRAWYGYTF.

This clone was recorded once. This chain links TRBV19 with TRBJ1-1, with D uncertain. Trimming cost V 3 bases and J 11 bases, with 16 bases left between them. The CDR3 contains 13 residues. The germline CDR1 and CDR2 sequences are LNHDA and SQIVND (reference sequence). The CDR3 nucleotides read TGTGCCAGTAGTATCCAGTTGAGTGGCGGGGCTTTCTTT. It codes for CASSIQLSGGAFF.

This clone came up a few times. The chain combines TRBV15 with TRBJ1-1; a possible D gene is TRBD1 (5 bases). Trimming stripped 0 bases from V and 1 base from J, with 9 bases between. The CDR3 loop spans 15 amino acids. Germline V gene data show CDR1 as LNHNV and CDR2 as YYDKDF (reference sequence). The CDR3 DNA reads TGTGCCACCAGCAGAGAGGATAGGGGGAACACTGAAGCTTTCTTT. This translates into CATSREDRGNTEAFF.

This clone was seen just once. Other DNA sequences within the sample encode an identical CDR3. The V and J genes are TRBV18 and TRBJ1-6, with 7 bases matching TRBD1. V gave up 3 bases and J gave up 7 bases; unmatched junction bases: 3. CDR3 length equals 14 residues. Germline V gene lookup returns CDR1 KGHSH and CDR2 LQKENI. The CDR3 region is CASSPRDRNSPLHF. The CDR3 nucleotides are TGTGCCAGCTCACCGAGGGACAGAAATTCACCCCTCCACTTT.

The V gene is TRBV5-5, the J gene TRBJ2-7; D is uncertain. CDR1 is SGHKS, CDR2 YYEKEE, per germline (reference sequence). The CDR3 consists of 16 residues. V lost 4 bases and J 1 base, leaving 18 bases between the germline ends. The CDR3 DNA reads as TGTGCCAGCAGCCCCCGGTTCGGTCTAAGTTCCTACGAGCAGTACTTC. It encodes CASSPRFGLSSYEQYF. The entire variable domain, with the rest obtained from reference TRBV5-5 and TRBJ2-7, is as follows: DAGVTQSPTHLIKTRGQQVTLRCSPISGHKSVSWYQQVLGQGPQFIFQYYEKEERGRGNFPDRFSARQFPNYSSELNVNALLLGDSALYLCASSPRFGLSSYEQYFGPGTRLTVT.

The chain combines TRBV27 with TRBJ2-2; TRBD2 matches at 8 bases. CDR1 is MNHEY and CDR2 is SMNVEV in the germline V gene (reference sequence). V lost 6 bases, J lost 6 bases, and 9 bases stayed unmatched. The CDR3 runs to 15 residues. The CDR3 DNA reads TGTGCCAGCAGCACCGGGACTAGGACCTCCGGGGAGCTGTTTTTT. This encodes CASSTGTRTSGELFF.

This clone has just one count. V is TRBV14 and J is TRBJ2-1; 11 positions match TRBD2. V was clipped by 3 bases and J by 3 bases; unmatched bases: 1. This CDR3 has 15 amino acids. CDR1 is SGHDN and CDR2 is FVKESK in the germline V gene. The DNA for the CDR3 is TGTGCCAGCAGCCAGACTAGCGGGATCTACAATGAGCAGTTCTTC. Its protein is CASSQTSGIYNEQFF.

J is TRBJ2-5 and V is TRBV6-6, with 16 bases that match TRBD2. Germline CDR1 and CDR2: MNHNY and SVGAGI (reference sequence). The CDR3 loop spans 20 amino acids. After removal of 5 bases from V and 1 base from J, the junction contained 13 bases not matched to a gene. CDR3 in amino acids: CASSPRMGLAGGPAQETQYF. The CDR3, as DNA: TGTGCCAGCAGTCCCCGAATGGGACTAGCGGGAGGGCCCGCCCAAGAGACCCAGTACTTC.

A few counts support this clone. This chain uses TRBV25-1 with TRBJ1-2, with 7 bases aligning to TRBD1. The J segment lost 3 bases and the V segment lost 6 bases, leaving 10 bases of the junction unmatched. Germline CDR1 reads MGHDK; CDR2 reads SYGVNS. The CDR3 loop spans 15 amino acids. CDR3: CASSKGRGLDYGYTF. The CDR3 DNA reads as TGTGCCAGCAGCAAGGGTAGGGGGCTGGACTATGGCTACACCTTC.

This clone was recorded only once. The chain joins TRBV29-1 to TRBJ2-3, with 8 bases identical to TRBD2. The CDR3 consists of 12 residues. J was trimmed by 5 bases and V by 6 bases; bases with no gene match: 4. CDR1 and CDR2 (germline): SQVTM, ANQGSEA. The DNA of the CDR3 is TGCAGCGTAAATCTAGCGGGAGATACGCAGTATTTT. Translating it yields CSVNLAGDTQYF.

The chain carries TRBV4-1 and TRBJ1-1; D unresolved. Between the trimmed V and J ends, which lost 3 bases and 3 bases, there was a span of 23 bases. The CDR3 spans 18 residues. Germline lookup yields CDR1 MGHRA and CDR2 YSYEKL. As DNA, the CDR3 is TGCGCCAGCAGCCAGATCGGAGGTCTCAGGTCCCGGTACACTGAAGCTTTCTTT. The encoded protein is CASSQIGGLRSRYTEAFF.

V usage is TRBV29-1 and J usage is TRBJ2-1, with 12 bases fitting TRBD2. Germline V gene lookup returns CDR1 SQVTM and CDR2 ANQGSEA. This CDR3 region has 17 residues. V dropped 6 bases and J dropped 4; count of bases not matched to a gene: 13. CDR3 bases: TGCAGCGTCGCCGGGACTAGCGGGTCCCTTAATTACAATGAGCAGTTCTTC. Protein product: CSVAGTSGSLNYNEQFF.